The following is a T cell receptor (beta chain) sequence with its context. Its target antigen remains unknown. A much larger clone lies a single base off, so this may be a read error. CDR1 and CDR2, looked up from the germline V gene, are MNHNS and SASEGT. The CDR3 holds 12 amino acids from the cysteine to the phenylalanine. Only the CDR3 portion is preserved as DNA: 36 bases, with reading frame beginning at the first base. The source of the sample is a study of tumor-infiltrating lymphocytes in primary liver carcinoma (dated by TCRdb to 2016 to 2017). At the level of the whole study: Of the five patients, three men and two women aged 30 to 69 years, four had hepatocellular carcinoma and one had combined HCC and intrahepatic cholangiocarcinoma. The tumors of the five patients were staged as T1-T3 N0M0, with maximum diameters ranging from roughly 4 to 11 cm. Technical replicate repertoires showed high reproducibility, with mean shared-clone rates about 0.91 and correlation coefficients above 0.95. Across five regions of each liver tumor, along with adjacent normal tissue and blood, the study brought together TCRbeta repertoire sequencing, expression microarrays and whole-exome sequencing. TCRbeta repertoire sequencing covered some 35 specimens from 5 patients: roughly 25 tumor regions, 5 adjacent noncancerous liver tissues and 5 peripheral blood samples. Samples yielded roughly 3.5 to 8 million productive TCRbeta reads; read depth did not differ significantly between tissue types.

The paper's findings and limits, for the study overall: The study included only four to six patients, and the authors note findings should be validated in a larger study. Only the TCR beta chain was sequenced, so true repertoire diversity is likely underestimated because unpaired alpha chains were not captured. Repertoire overlap was found to be higher between tumor regions (mean about 35%) than between tumor-adjacent (around 17%) or tumor-blood (14%) pairs, consistent with antigen-driven expansion. Because the samples were bulk and unsorted, CD4+ and CD8+ T cell repertoires could not be compared. The top 250 clones made up a significantly larger repertoire fraction in tumors than in blood (p = 0.039).

Using a constant-region primer and ProtoScript II reverse transcriptase, TCRbeta-specific cDNA was reverse-transcribed from about 0.45 ug total RNA. Three nested multiplex PCR rounds, following a slightly modified ARM-PCR procedure, were used to build the TCRbeta libraries. Each of the first two PCR rounds ran for approximately 10 cycles using multiplex TRBV1-TRBV30 forward primers together with a Cbeta reverse primer. Sample barcodes and Illumina adapters were added in a final 25-cycle PCR using Deep VentR polymerase. Before sequencing, amplicons of 200-500 bp were gel-purified using a QIAquick gel extraction kit. An Illumina HiSeq 2500 was used to sequence the TCRbeta amplicons, generating 250-bp paired-end reads. Per the authors' processing: Reads were quality-trimmed with Trimmomatic v0.33, and paired reads were merged with FLASH v1.2.11 to recover full CDR3 sequences. V, D and J germline segments were assigned to the rearranged TCRbeta sequences by MiGEC v1.2.1b. Clonotype statistics and Shannon-Wiener diversity indices were calculated with VDJtools v1.0.0. Except for diversity analysis, only each sample's 250 most abundant clonotypes were used in subsequent analyses to reduce sampling bias. The raw public data were reprocessed by TCRdb itself: fastp quality trimming at Q25, MiXCR clonotype calling, in-frame beta chains only. Every entry covers one CDR3 protein and lists the most common genes and DNA from its rows. TCRdb's processing, not the authors', yielded these V and J calls. The sample table lists around 120,000 distinct CDR3 sequences, less than 75% of them with a count of one. The ten most abundant clones make up around 8.1% of the sample.

Without any cell sorting, total RNA and DNA were co-extracted from about 21-30 mg of bulk tissue using the AllPrep DNA/RNA mini kit. Surgical resection was performed in China between late 2015 and 2016 on about 5 patients with histopathologically diagnosed primary liver carcinoma. Chronic HBV infection was present in the patients, and the patients were treatment-naive at sampling. Each fresh piece of tumor and adjacent tissue was cut in two, with one half stored in RNAlater at -80 degrees C and the other half sent for histology. This TCR was recovered from a woman aged 55-69 years with primary liver carcinoma and hepatitis B virus infection. This sequence uses TRBV6-1 and TRBJ1-1, with no confident D gene call. Sequencing was performed on tumor-adjacent normal liver tissue. The nucleotide sequence is TGTGTCAGCACCGAGATGAACACTGAAGCTTTCTTT. Its amino acids are CVSTEMNTEAFF.